Shown below are 20 T cell receptor beta chains from a single sample sequenced in a study of early T cells in non-severe SARS-CoV-2 infection (dated by TCRdb to the early 2020s). Preparation of the library involved 5' RACE. Data came from a NextSeq 500. TCRdb passed the public sequencing reads through fastp at Q25 and MiXCR, retaining productive beta sequences. Rows with a matching CDR3 protein are joined into one entry that keeps the most common DNA and genes. The sample table shows 65,000 to 75,000 distinct CDR3 sequences, and 13% are seen once. Jointly, the top ten make up 4.5% to 6.5% of the sample. Sequencing was carried out using whole blood. These receptors were obtained from an adult who was a healthcare worker with PCR-confirmed SARS-CoV-2 infection or an uninfected control (not recorded which).

This clonotype was counted a few times. The chain is built from TRBV7-9 and TRBJ2-3, with 8 bases that match TRBD1. J gave up 2 bases and V 3 bases, and 13 bases lay outside the gene matches. This CDR3 is built from 18 residues. Per germline, CDR1 SEHNR and CDR2 FQNEAQ (reference sequence). In DNA, the CDR3 is TGTGCCAGCAGCTTCGGACAGGGAGTTGGCATTGCCACAGATACGCAGTATTTT. Protein product: CASSFGQGVGIATDTQYF.

The V and J genes are TRBV4-3 and TRBJ1-2; 7 positions agree with TRBD1. Germline assignment: CDR1 LGHNA and CDR2 YSLEER. There are 15 residues in the CDR3. V gave up 1 base and J gave up 1 base; unmatched junction bases: 3. CDR3 nucleotides: TGCGCCAGCAGCCAAGGGACAGGAATTAACTATGGCTACACCTTC. Translating gives CASSQGTGINYGYTF.

This clonotype occurred a few times. The rearrangement uses TRBV18 and TRBJ2-3; D is unresolved. The CDR3 runs 13 residues. The germline gives CDR1 KGHSH, CDR2 LQKENI. V gave up 2 bases and J gave up 6 bases, with 9 bases separating them. The CDR3 DNA reads TGTGCCAGCTCACCAGTCGGTACCGATACGCAGTATTTT. It is translated as CASSPVGTDTQYF.

This clonotype was seen at least ten times. J is TRBJ2-5 and V is TRBV21-1. TRBV21-1 is reported as a pseudogene. The CDR3 spans 15 residues. The CDR3 coding sequence is TGTGCCAGCAGATCTACAACCGGCGGACAAGAGACCCAGTACTTC. Protein sequence: CASRSTTGGQETQYF.

This clonotype was counted a few times. The chain is built from TRBV6-2 or TRBV6-3 and TRBJ1-1; a possible D gene is TRBD1 (6 bases). V was trimmed by 5 bases and J by 3 bases, leaving 10 bases between them. Germline V gene sequence: CDR1 MNHEY, CDR2 SVGEGT. The CDR3 is made up of 13 amino acids. The chain's CDR3 is CASSARGYTEAFF. The CDR3, as DNA: TGTGCCAGCAGTGCCAGGGGCTACACTGAAGCTTTCTTT.

This clonotype occurred a few times. The chain couples TRBV7-6 to TRBJ1-2, with a tentative D call TRBD1 (5 bases). The CDR3 consists of 15 residues. V shed 1 base and J shed 2 bases, with 11 bases lying between them. Germline CDR1 reads SGHVS; CDR2 reads FNYEAQ. CDR3 loop: CASSLGGDSNYGYTF. In DNA form, the CDR3 reads TGTGCCAGCAGCTTAGGGGGGGATTCGAACTATGGCTACACCTTC.

This clonotype was seen many times. This chain links TRBV6-2 or TRBV6-3 with TRBJ2-7; D uncertain. The CDR3 consists of 13 residues. From germline, CDR1 is MNHEY and CDR2 SVGEGT. Deletions cut 4 bases from V and 4 bases from J, with 11 bases between. DNA of the CDR3: TGTGCCAGCAGTTGGTCTTGGAGTTACGAGCAGTACTTC. This codes for CASSWSWSYEQYF.

This clonotype turned up a few times. The chain joins TRBV29-1 to TRBJ1-2; D might be TRBD1 (5 bases). V gave up 7 bases and J gave up 0 bases, with 18 bases separating them. This CDR3 has 15 residues. Germline-derived CDR1 and CDR2 are SQVTM and ANQGSEA. The CDR3 protein is CSAETGTHPNYGYTF. The CDR3 region has the DNA TGCAGCGCCGAGACCGGGACCCACCCTAACTATGGCTACACCTTC. Variable domain in full (rest from reference TRBV29-1 and TRBJ1-2): SAVISQKPSRDICQRGTSLTIQCQVDSQVTMMFWYRQQPGQSLTLIATANQGSEATYESGFVIDKFPISRPNLTFSTLTVSNMSPEDSSIYLCSAETGTHPNYGYTFGSGTRLTVV.

This clonotype was counted at least ten times. CDR3 nucleotides: TGTGCCAGCAGCACTAGGACAGGGGGCCGATCCTATAGCAATCAGCCCCAGCATTTT. Translation: CASSTRTGGRSYSNQPQHF. The chain joins TRBV7-8 to TRBJ1-5; 11 bases align to TRBD1. V gave up 5 bases and J gave up 0 bases; unmatched junction bases: 12. The CDR3 covers 19 residues. CDR1 and CDR2 (germline): SGHVS, FQNEAQ.

This clonotype has more than one count but fewer than ten. The junction shows a germline mismatch at one end, possibly a read error. This chain joins TRBV12-3 or TRBV12-4 and TRBJ2-2; 9 bases align to TRBD2. The CDR3 sequence is 14 residues long. The CDR3 region is CASRVAGVTWELFF. The CDR3 DNA reads as TGTGCCAGCAGGGTAGCGGGAGTCACCTGGGAGCTGTTTTTT.

This clonotype was detected a few times. The CDR3 here is CASSLEAGAGYTF. DNA of the CDR3: TGTGCCAGCAGCTTAGAGGCAGGCGCTGGCTACACCTTC. The chain employs TRBV7-9 and TRBJ1-2; D is undetermined. Germline V gene lookup returns CDR1 SEHNR and CDR2 FQNEAQ (reference sequence). Trimming pared 1 base from V and 7 bases from J, leaving 10 bases between. The CDR3 contains 13 residues. The full variable domain, completed using reference TRBV7-9 and TRBJ1-2, is DTGVSQNPRHKITKRGQNVTFRCDPISEHNRLYWYRQTLGQGPEFLTYFQNEAQLEKSRLLSDRFSAERPKGSFSTLEIQRTEQGDSAMYLCASSLEAGAGYTFGSGTRLTVV.

This clonotype was counted many times. The chain has TRBV10-3 and TRBJ2-3; D is perhaps TRBD1 (5 bases). V gave up 6 bases and J gave up 5 bases, with 15 bases separating them. CDR1 ENHRY and CDR2 SYGVKD come from the germline V gene. The CDR3 has 14 amino acids. CDR3 region: CAISPDRVRDTQYF. The CDR3, as DNA: TGTGCCATCAGCCCTGACAGAGTCCGAGATACGCAGTATTTT.

There are a few counts of this clonotype. The chain links TRBV5-1 to TRBJ1-2; no firm D call. The CDR3 totals 13 residues. V was shortened by 0 bases and J by 10 bases, with 13 bases between the two germline ends. The V gene's germline CDR1 is SGHRS and CDR2 YFSETQ. CDR3 sequence (DNA): TGCGCCAGCAGCTTGGGAGGCGGGAACGACTACACCTTC. This encodes CASSLGGGNDYTF.

This clonotype has at least ten counts. This rearrangement joins TRBV27 to TRBJ2-1; a possible D gene is TRBD1 (5 bases). Trimming cost V 7 bases and J 0 bases, with 13 bases left between them. CDR3 length: 15 amino acids. The germline CDR1 and CDR2 sequences are MNHEY and SMNVEV (reference sequence). The CDR3 loop reads CASTDKTVSYNEQFF. DNA for the CDR3: TGTGCCAGCACCGACAAGACAGTCTCCTACAATGAGCAGTTCTTC.

This clonotype was seen a handful of times. This chain connects TRBV5-4 to TRBJ2-2, with a possible D match to TRBD2 (6 bases). V was shortened by 4 bases and J by 1 base, with 11 bases between the two germline ends. In germline, CDR1 is SGHNT, CDR2 YYREEE (reference sequence). The CDR3 has 15 residues. The DNA of the CDR3 is TGTGCCAGCAGCCCCGGAGGGCAGAACACCGGGGAGCTGTTTTTT. Translating gives CASSPGGQNTGELFF.

The genes are TRBV5-1 and TRBJ1-1, with a possible D match to TRBD1 (6 bases). CDR1 and CDR2 (germline): SGHRS, YFSETQ. V shed 2 bases and J shed 5 bases, with 10 bases lying between them. This CDR3 has 13 residues. CDR3 loop: CASSLGGPTEAFF. The CDR3 nucleotides are TGCGCCAGCAGCTTAGGGGGGCCGACTGAAGCTTTCTTT.

This clonotype was observed a few times. J is TRBJ2-7 and V is TRBV5-4; 9 bases are shared with TRBD2. The germline V gene has CDR1 SGHNT and CDR2 YYREEE (reference sequence). V trimming: 1 base; J trimming: 0 bases; junction bases outside the gene matches: 8. The CDR3 loop spans 17 amino acids. The CDR3 bases are TGTGCCAGCAGCTTGACTAGACTAGCGGACGTCTCCTACGAGCAGTACTTC. Translated: CASSLTRLADVSYEQYF. The full variable domain, in which reference TRBV5-4 and TRBJ2-7 provide the parts outside the CDR3, is ETGVTQSPTHLIKTRGQQVTLRCSSQSGHNTVSWYQQALGQGPQFIFQYYREEENGRGNFPPRFSGLQFPNYSSELNVNALELDDSALYLCASSLTRLADVSYEQYFGPGTRLTVT.

This clonotype was observed many times. The gene calls are TRBV7-6 and TRBJ2-2; D remains ambiguous. There are 14 residues in the CDR3. Germline values: CDR1 SGHVS, CDR2 FNYEAQ. V lost 1 base, J lost 2 bases, and 5 bases lay in between. CDR3 sequence: CASSLDSNTGELFF. CDR3 nucleotides: TGTGCCAGCAGCTTAGACAGCAACACCGGGGAGCTGTTTTTT.

This clonotype was counted a few times. The chain uses TRBV24-1 and TRBJ2-6; TRBD1 matches at 9 bases. This CDR3 has 18 residues. Germline V gene sequence: CDR1 KGHDR, CDR2 SFDVKD. With 2 bases clipped from V and 0 bases from J, the junction kept 4 bases outside the gene matches. For the CDR3, the DNA is TGTGCCACCAGTGATTCCCGGGACAGGGTCTCTGGGGCCAACGTCCTGACTTTC. It codes for CATSDSRDRVSGANVLTF.

At least ten counts were recorded for this clonotype. The CDR3 protein is CASSRGQGTYEQYF. As DNA, the CDR3 is TGCGCCAGCAGCCGGGGACAGGGGACCTACGAGCAGTACTTC. The rearrangement links TRBV5-1 to TRBJ2-7; 10 bases are shared with TRBD1. Germline lookup yields CDR1 SGHRS and CDR2 YFSETQ. The CDR3 sequence is 14 residues long. V was clipped by 4 bases and J by 2 bases; unmatched bases: 3.